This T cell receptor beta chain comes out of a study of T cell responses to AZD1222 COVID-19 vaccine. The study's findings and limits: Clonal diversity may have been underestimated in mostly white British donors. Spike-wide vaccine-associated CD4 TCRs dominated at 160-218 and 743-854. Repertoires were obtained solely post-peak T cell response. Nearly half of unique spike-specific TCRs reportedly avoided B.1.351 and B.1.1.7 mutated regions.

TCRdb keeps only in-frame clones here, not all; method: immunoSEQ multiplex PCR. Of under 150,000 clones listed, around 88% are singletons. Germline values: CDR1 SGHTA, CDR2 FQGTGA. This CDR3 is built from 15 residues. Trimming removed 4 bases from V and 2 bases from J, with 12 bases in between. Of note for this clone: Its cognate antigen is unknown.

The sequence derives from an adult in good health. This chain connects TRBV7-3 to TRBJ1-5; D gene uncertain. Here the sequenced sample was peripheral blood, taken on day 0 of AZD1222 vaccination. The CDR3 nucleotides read TGTGCCAGCAGCTCCCGGGGAGGCCGCAATCAGCCCCAGCATTTT. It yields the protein CASSSRGGRNQPQHF.